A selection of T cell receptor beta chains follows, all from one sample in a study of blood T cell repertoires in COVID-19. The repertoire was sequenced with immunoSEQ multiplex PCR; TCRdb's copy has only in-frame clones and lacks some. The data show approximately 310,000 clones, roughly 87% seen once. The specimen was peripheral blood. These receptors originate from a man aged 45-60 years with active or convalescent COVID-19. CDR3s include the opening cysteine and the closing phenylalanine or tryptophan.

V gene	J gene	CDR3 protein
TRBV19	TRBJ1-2	CASNFRAAYGYTF
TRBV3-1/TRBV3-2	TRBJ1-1	CASSQRLDSTEAFF
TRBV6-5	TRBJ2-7	CASSQAGGSYEQYF
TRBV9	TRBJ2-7	CASSVGGRYSYEQYF
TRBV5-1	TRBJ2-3	CASSSNLLDDTQYF
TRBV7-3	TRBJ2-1	CASSAGLAEYNEQFF
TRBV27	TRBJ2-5	CASSPLTGRETQYF
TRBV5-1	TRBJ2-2	CASSSPSGRAFSPGELFF
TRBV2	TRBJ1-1	CASTRVGTEAFF
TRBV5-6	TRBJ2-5	CASSLPGGYETQYF
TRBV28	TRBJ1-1	CASSPRTELNLAFF
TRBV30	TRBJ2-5	CAWLPGQGMETQYF
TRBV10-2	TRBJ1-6	CASSDQGSPPLHF
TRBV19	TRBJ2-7	CASSSPLAGLYEQYF
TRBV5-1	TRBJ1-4	CASSLARGIGEKLFF
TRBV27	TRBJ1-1	CASSLAWGPAFF
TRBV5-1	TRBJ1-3	CASSPTGEVNGNTIYF
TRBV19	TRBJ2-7	CASSIGTGGSYEQYF
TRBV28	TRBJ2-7	CASSPLLSGSAEQYF
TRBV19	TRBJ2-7	CASSISFPGDEQYF
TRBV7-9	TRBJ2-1	CASSFVDRYNEQFF
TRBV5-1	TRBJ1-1	CASMGARNTEAFF
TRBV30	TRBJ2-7	CAWRSTSGGYLGEQYF
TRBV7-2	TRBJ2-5	CASSLTGYQETQYF
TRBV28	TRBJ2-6	CASSSGGDTNVLTF
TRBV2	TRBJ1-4	CASSDRGSTNEKLFF
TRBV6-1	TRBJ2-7	CASSEVPRGEQYF
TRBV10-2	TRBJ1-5	CASSEFQGWESNQPQHF
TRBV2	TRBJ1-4	CASSSTSNNEKLFF
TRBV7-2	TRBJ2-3	CASSPWAGQSSTDTQYF
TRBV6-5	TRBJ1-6	CASSYKGKPNSPLHF
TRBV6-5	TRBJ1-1	CASSYSTGNTEAFF